This T cell receptor (beta chain) appears in the sequencing data of a study of T cells of healthy individuals. Each CDR3 protein gets one entry after TCRdb re-called the 5' RACE reads with MiXCR. The profile shows roughly 76,000 distinct CDR3 sequences, approximately 4.8% of them singletons. The CDR3 runs to 14 residues. CDR1 and CDR2 from the germline V gene are SGHVS and FNYEAQ. V lost 5 bases, J lost 8 bases, and 4 bases stayed unmatched. The rearrangement uses TRBV7-6 and TRBJ1-4, with 11 bases fitting TRBD1. The sequence came from a female donor in good health. This CDR3 is CASSTGTGGEKLFF. CDR3 nucleotides: TGTGCCAGCAGCACCGGGACAGGGGGAGAAAAACTGTTTTTT.